This TCR beta chain was captured by sequencing in a study of T-cell reconstitution after alpha-beta-depleted transplantation in children. Points from the study as a whole: When one year had passed after transplant, most T-cell counts and diversity came from newly produced T cells. Surviving recipient T cells and thymic progenitors accounted for the high day-60 TCRbeta diversity observed in some patients.

Many counts were recorded for this clonotype. Its antigen is as yet unknown. Unique molecular identifiers were incorporated into the prepared TCRbeta library. Via MiXCR, TCRdb re-called the PCR reads, giving one row per CDR3 protein. The top ten clones hold around 38% of a sample with approximately 350,000 distinct CDR3 sequences, about a sixth of them seen once. The germline gives CDR1 SQVTM, CDR2 ANQGSEA. Unmatched junction bases numbered 9, after V lost 7 bases and J lost 2 bases. The CDR3 contains 14 residues. V is TRBV29-1 and J is TRBJ1-2; 8 nucleotides agree with TRBD1. Sequenced material: PBMCs, mostly from graft donor cells, taken 360 days after TCRalphabeta/CD19-depleted stem cell transplant. The source of this sequence is a male patient aged 2-9 years who had a stem cell transplant for acute lymphoblastic leukemia, so the T cells may come from the graft donor. CDR3: CSAVPWTGNYGYTF. The CDR3 DNA reads as TGCAGCGCCGTCCCTTGGACAGGGAACTATGGCTACACCTTC.